Below, 3 T cell receptor beta chains from the same sample are listed, as sequenced in a study of blood T cell repertoires in COVID-19. Using immunoSEQ multiplex PCR, the repertoire was profiled, and TCRdb retains in-frame clones only, with some absent. The sample contains about 330,000 clones, roughly nine tenths of which appear only once. The sequenced material came from PBMCs or T cells enriched from blood (not recorded which). The source is a woman aged 30 to 39 who had recovered from COVID-19.

J is TRBJ2-7 and V is TRBV11-3, with 9 bases fitting TRBD2. CDR1 is SGHNT and CDR2 is YENEEA in the germline V gene. The V and J ends lost 3 bases and 6 bases, in that order; junction bases with no gene match: 9. The CDR3 spans 15 residues. The CDR3 loop is CASSLGGRALSEQYF. The CDR3 DNA reads as TGTGCCAGCAGCTTGGGCGGGAGGGCCCTCTCCGAGCAGTACTTC.

The V gene is TRBV7-2, the J gene TRBJ2-1; 9 bases map to TRBD2. The CDR3 length is 17 residues. Trimming cost V 1 base and J 6 bases; bases outside gene matches: 10. Looked up from germline, CDR1 is SGHTA and CDR2 is FQGNSA. CDR3 in DNA: TGTGCCAGCAGCTTAGTTTTCTTGACTAGCGGAGGCAATGAGCAGTTCTTC. Translation: CASSLVFLTSGGNEQFF.

The V call is TRBV2, the J call TRBJ2-7; no reliable D call. The CDR3 is made up of 13 amino acids. V lost 6 bases and J 2 bases, leaving 11 bases between the germline ends. CDR1 and CDR2 from the germline V gene are SNHLY and FYNNEI. The CDR3: CASSDNTPYEQYF. CDR3 DNA: TGTGCCAGCAGCGACAATACCCCCTACGAGCAGTACTTC.